The clone carrying this T cell receptor beta chain has only one observation. Its specificity is not known. This specimen belongs to a study of radiotherapy plus CTLA-4 blockade in lung cancer. Study background: Patients showed objective responses in under 20% of cases, and disease control was achieved by about 31%.

Measured with immunoSEQ multiplex PCR; TCRdb has only the in-frame clones, and not every one. The sample contains roughly 93,000 clones, roughly 80% of which appear only once. Study-level findings and limits: Among blood TCR repertoires after radiotherapy plus ipilimumab, tumor-derived clones expanded.

The CDR3 sequence is 17 residues long. Germline V gives CDR1 SGHNT, CDR2 YYREEE (reference sequence). Trimming took 4 bases from V and 5 from J; bases not matched to a gene: 12. The clonotype was recovered from a human donor with non-small cell lung cancer who had a partial response to radiotherapy plus ipilimumab. The sequencing here drew on peripheral blood, taken from a patient treated with radiotherapy plus ipilimumab. The chain recombines TRBV5-4 with TRBJ2-2; 9 bases align to TRBD1. CDR3 in amino acids: CASSPSTGGRKTGELFF. For the CDR3, the DNA is TGTGCCAGCAGCCCCTCAACAGGGGGCCGGAAGACCGGGGAGCTGTTTTTT.